The T cell receptor (beta chain) described here comes from a study of regulatory T cells in long-lasting Graves disease. Time point indicated: persistent/refractory GD, antithyroid drugs over 5 years with positive TRAb. TCR sequences were obtained from RNA taken from PBMCs. The EDTA tubes were filled with 7 to 9.5 milliliters of drawn peripheral blood. TCR beta libraries were built with iRepertoire HTBI primers and Arm-PCR of CDR3 regions. One entry per CDR3 protein results from TCRdb running MiXCR on the multiplex PCR reads. The table lists a few hundred thousand distinct CDR3 sequences, 20% to 25% of them singletons, with approximately 27% in the top ten. The CDR3 is 14 amino acids. Germline V gives CDR1 WNHNN, CDR2 SYGVQD (reference sequence). V dropped 3 bases and J dropped 7 bases, with 16 bases sitting between them.

The V and J genes are TRBV10-1 and TRBJ2-7, with D possibly matching TRBD2 (5 bases). Sequenced here: peripheral blood mononuclear cells (PBMCs), sampled when the disease was refractory, from a patient treated with antithyroid drugs. This TCR was recovered from a woman aged 40 to 50 with Graves disease. CDR3 bases: TGCGCCAGCAGTGACCCCCGGGGATTCGGAGAGCAGTACTTC. Its protein is CASSDPRGFGEQYF.